Each of the 14 T cell receptor beta chains below was sequenced from the same sample in a study of shared clonotypes between healthy human individuals. TCRdb's table, derived via immunoSEQ multiplex PCR, lists solely in-frame clones and lacks some. Of some 680,000 clones in the sample, roughly 72% are singletons; the top ten hold 1.5% to 2%. The specimen was memory CD4+ T cells sorted from blood. The sample's subset: CD45RA-negative fraction. Receptor source: a woman aged 30 to 39 in good health.

The chain links TRBV11-2 to TRBJ1-1; D uncertain. The CDR3 runs to 14 residues. V lost 0 bases and J lost 2, with 7 bases in between. Germline lookup yields CDR1 SGHAT and CDR2 FQNNGV. CDR3 amino acids: CASSLDLDNTEAFF. The DNA of the CDR3 is TGTGCCAGCAGCTTAGATTTGGATAACACTGAAGCTTTCTTT. The variable domain in full, with the rest retrieved from reference TRBV11-2 and TRBJ1-1, is EAGVAQSPRYKIIEKRQSVAFWCNPISGHATLYWYQQILGQGPKLLIQFQNNGVVDDSQLPKDRFSAERLKGVDSTLKIQPAKLEDSAVYLCASSLDLDNTEAFFGQGTRLTVV.

This chain links TRBV28 with TRBJ1-1; unclear D gene. The length of the CDR3 is 14 residues. The germline V gene encodes CDR1 MDHEN and CDR2 SYDVKM. V was pared by 3 bases and J by 0 bases, with 8 bases between. CDR3 nucleotide sequence: TGTGCCAGCAGTTTTGTCGGACTGAACACTGAAGCTTTCTTT. Its translation is CASSFVGLNTEAFF. Together with reference TRBV28 and TRBJ1-1, the CDR3 gives the full variable domain: DVKVTQSSRYLVKRTGEKVFLECVQDMDHENMFWYRQDPGLGLRLIYFSYDVKMKEKGDIPEGYSVSREKKERFSLILESASTNQTSMYLCASSFVGLNTEAFFGQGTRLTVV.

The genes are TRBV7-9 and TRBJ1-4, with 8 positions matching TRBD1. Germline V gives CDR1 SEHNR, CDR2 FQNEAQ (reference sequence). Germline trimming cut 3 bases from V and 3 bases from J; bases unmatched to any gene: 3. The CDR3 spans 15 residues. CDR3 sequence: CASSLDRASNEKLFF. The DNA for the CDR3 is TGTGCCAGCAGCTTGGACAGGGCTTCTAATGAAAAACTGTTTTTT.

The rearrangement joins TRBV25-1 to TRBJ1-1, with 8 bases aligning to TRBD1. V shed 1 base, J shed 5 bases, and the junction held 3 bases outside the gene matches. Germline CDR1 reads MGHDK; CDR2 reads SYGVNS. The CDR3 runs 14 residues. This CDR3 reads CASSEFRGRTEAFF. The CDR3 nucleotides read TGTGCCAGCAGTGAATTCAGGGGGCGGACTGAAGCTTTCTTT.

The rearrangement joins TRBV19 to TRBJ1-1; weak D call: TRBD1 (6 bases). Germline CDR1 reads LNHDA; CDR2 reads SQIVND (reference sequence). The CDR3 loop spans 15 amino acids. V was trimmed by 2 bases and J by 1 base, leaving 11 bases between them. The CDR3 nucleotides read TGTGCCAGTAGTATAAAAGCAGGGGCGAACACTGAAGCTTTCTTT. Amino acid sequence: CASSIKAGANTEAFF. Variable domain in full (rest from reference TRBV19 and TRBJ1-1): DGGITQSPKYLFRKEGQNVTLSCEQNLNHDAMYWYRQDPGQGLRLIYYSQIVNDFQKGDIAEGYSVSREKKESFPLTVTSAQKNPTAFYLCASSIKAGANTEAFFGQGTRLTVV.

This chain joins TRBV21-1 and TRBJ2-7. TRBV21-1 has pseudogene status. This CDR3 is 12 amino acids long. DNA of the CDR3: TGTGCCAGCAGCAAAGCAATCCACGAGCAGTACTTC. It yields the protein CASSKAIHEQYF.

The chain joins TRBV4-1 to TRBJ2-1; tentatively, D is TRBD2 (6 bases). Per the germline V gene, CDR1 is MGHRA and CDR2 is YSYEKL. The V and J ends lost 1 base and 3 bases respectively, with 13 bases between them. The CDR3 has 16 residues. DNA of the CDR3: TGCGCCAGCAGCCAAGGGGACTCCTCAATCTACAATGAGCAGTTCTTC. It yields the protein CASSQGDSSIYNEQFF.

The gene calls are TRBV5-4 and TRBJ2-3, with D uncertain. Trimming cost V 1 base and J 0 bases, with 9 bases left between them. The CDR3 is made up of 15 amino acids. Germline CDR1 SGHNT, CDR2 YYREEE (reference sequence). CDR3 loop: CASSLSVGSTDTQYF. CDR3 DNA sequence: TGTGCCAGCAGCTTGTCGGTCGGGAGCACAGATACGCAGTATTTT.

This chain links TRBV14 with TRBJ2-7, with D possibly called TRBD1 or TRBD2 (5 bases each). The CDR3 length is 16 residues. Germline CDR1 SGHDN, CDR2 FVKESK. Between the trimmed V and J ends, which lost 2 bases and 3 bases, there was a span of 17 bases. CDR3 nucleotide sequence: TGTGCCAGCAGCCAAAGGTCTTGGGGGAGAGACTACGAGCAGTACTTC. Its protein is CASSQRSWGRDYEQYF.

V is TRBV21-1 and J is TRBJ1-2; the D call in the table, TRBD1, was not verified against the DNA. TRBV21-1 has pseudogene status. This CDR3 comprises 15 residues. CDR3 amino acids: CASSSDRGRRYGYTF. The CDR3 DNA is TGTGCCAGCAGCAGTGACAGGGGGCGCCGCTATGGCTACACCTTC.

The J gene is TRBJ2-3, the V gene TRBV2, with 12 bases fitting TRBD2. CDR1 is SNHLY, CDR2 FYNNEI, per germline. This CDR3 spans 15 amino acids. Losses at the gene ends were 8 bases for V and 6 bases for J; bases not matched to a gene: 9. The CDR3 nucleotides are TGTGCCAGCGGAACCCTAGCGGGAGGGCGTGATACGCAGTATTTT. This encodes CASGTLAGGRDTQYF.

The CDR3 bases are TGTGCCAGCAGCCAAGAGAGAAGAAGCCCCTACGAGCAGTACTTC. Its protein product is CASSQERRSPYEQYF. The chain joins TRBV4-2 to TRBJ2-7; D is unclear. V was pared by 0 bases and J by 2 bases, with 11 bases between. CDR1 is LGHNA and CDR2 is YNFKEQ in the germline V gene. The CDR3 has 15 residues.

This clone showed up just a few times. This chain connects TRBV7-9 to TRBJ1-5; possible D gene TRBD1, 6 bases. V shed 5 bases and J shed 0 bases, with 8 bases lying between them. The CDR3 totals 14 residues. Germline CDR1 SEHNR, CDR2 FQNEAQ (reference sequence). The CDR3 nucleotides are TGTGCCAGCAGCGTGGGGGCTAGCAATCAGCCCCAGCATTTT. Residues: CASSVGASNQPQHF.

The rearrangement joins TRBV4-1 to TRBJ2-2; possible D gene TRBD2, 5 bases. The germline CDR1 and CDR2 sequences are MGHRA and YSYEKL. V was pared by 1 base and J by 3 bases, with 9 bases between. The length of the CDR3 is 15 residues. The CDR3 loop reads CASSQVALYTGELFF. CDR3 coding DNA: TGCGCCAGCAGCCAAGTAGCGCTCTACACCGGGGAGCTGTTTTTT.